This TCR delta chain emerged from a study of delta chain sequences of gamma delta T cells (dated by TCRdb to 2016 to 2017). The library was prepared using PCR. Sequencing used an Illumina MiSeq. The public reads were reprocessed by TCRdb using CATT, and rows of matching DNA were later combined. Present in this sample are about 3,400 delta-chain clones, approximately 63% of which were seen just once. 55% to 70% of the sample is in the top ten clones. V is shortened by 3 bases, J by 1 base, and the region joining them spans 17 bases. The CDR3 contains 16 residues, cysteine and phenylalanine counted. Only CDR3 DNA is held: 48 bases, read in frame from base 1. CDR1 GEAIGNYY and CDR2 EKD are derived from the germline V gene. The sample holds a few counts of this clone. The specificity of this receptor is unknown. The protein that TCRdb holds for this DNA derives from a much larger clone and differs from the translated DNA at residue 10, which likely indicates a read error; the protein shown here is translated from the DNA.

This chain is built from TRDV2 and TRDJ1, with TRDD3 perhaps the D gene, on 6 matching bases. The specimen was a tumor sample. The TCR sequence derives from a human donor with breast cancer. The CDR3 in this case is CACDPLGGTGTDKLIF. Read as DNA, the sequence is TGTGCCTGTGACCCACTCGGGGGGACAGGCACCGATAAACTCATCTTT.